This T cell receptor (beta chain) was sequenced during a study of monozygotic twins with inflammatory bowel disease. General observations from the study: No repertoire similarity difference was seen between concordant and discordant twins; power was possibly limited. It was not supported that a single strong signal or clonotype was associated with IBD. The authors note that differing immunosuppressive treatments may have added variability to patient repertoires.

This CDR3 comprises 14 residues. The germline gives CDR1 KGHDR, CDR2 SFDVKD. TCRdb reprocessed the 5' RACE reads and keeps a single row for each CDR3 protein, giving no DNA. Found here are approximately 330,000 distinct CDR3 sequences; the top ten clones hold approximately 2%. The authors drew approximately 2.3 ml of blood from each donor. About this clonotype: Its target is unknown.

The chain joins TRBV24-1 to TRBJ2-2; the D call of TRBD2 rests on TCRdb alone, since no DNA is present to check it. The sequence was obtained from a human donor with ulcerative colitis or Crohn's disease, or a healthy co-twin of an affected twin (not recorded which). The sample comprised blood. The CDR3 region is CATSSAGLTGELFF.